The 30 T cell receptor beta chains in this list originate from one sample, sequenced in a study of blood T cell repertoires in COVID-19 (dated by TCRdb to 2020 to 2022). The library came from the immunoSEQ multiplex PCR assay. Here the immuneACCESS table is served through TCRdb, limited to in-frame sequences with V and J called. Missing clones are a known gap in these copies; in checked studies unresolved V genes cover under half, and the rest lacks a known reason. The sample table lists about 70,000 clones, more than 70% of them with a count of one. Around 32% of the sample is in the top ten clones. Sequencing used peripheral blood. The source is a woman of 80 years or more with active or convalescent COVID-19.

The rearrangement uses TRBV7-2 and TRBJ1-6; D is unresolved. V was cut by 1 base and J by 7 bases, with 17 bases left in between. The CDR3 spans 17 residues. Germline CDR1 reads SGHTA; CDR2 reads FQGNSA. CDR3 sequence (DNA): TGTGCCAGCAGCTTAGGGAGTGAGACGCTACAAAATTCACCCCTCCACTTT. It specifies CASSLGSETLQNSPLHF.

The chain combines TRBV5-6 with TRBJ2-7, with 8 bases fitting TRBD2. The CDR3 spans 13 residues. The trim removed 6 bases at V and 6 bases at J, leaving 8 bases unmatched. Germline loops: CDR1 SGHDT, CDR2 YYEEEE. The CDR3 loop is CASITTGGREQYF. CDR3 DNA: TGTGCCAGCATAACGACGGGGGGGCGCGAGCAGTACTTC.

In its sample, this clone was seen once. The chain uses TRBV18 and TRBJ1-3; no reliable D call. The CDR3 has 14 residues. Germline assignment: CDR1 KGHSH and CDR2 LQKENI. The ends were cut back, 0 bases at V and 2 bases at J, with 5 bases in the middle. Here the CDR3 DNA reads TGTGCCAGCTCACCACCATCTGCTGGAAACACCATATATTTT. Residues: CASSPPSAGNTIYF.

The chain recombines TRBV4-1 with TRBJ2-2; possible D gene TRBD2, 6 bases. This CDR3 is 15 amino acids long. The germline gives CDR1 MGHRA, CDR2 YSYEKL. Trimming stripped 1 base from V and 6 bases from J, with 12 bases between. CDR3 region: CASSQGRVRAGELFF. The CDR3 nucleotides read TGCGCCAGCAGCCAAGGGAGGGTTCGTGCCGGGGAGCTGTTTTTT.

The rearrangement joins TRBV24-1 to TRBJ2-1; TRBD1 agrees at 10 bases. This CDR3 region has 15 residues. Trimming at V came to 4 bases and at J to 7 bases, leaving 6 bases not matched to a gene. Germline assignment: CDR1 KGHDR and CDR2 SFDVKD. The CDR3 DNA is TGTGCCACCAGTGACCCAGGACAGGGGGTAAATGAGCAGTTCTTC. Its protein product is CATSDPGQGVNEQFF.

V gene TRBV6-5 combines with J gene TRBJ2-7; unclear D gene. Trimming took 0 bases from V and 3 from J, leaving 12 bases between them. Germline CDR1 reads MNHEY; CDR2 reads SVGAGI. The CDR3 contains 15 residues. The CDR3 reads CASSYSRLPDYEQYF. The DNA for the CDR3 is TGTGCCAGCAGTTACTCCAGGCTACCAGACTACGAGCAGTACTTC.

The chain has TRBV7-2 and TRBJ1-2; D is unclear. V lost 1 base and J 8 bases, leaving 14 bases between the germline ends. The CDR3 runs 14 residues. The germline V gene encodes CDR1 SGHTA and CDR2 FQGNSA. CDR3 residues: CASSLVSRSGGYTF. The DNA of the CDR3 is TGTGCCAGCAGCTTAGTCTCCAGGTCGGGGGGCTACACCTTC.

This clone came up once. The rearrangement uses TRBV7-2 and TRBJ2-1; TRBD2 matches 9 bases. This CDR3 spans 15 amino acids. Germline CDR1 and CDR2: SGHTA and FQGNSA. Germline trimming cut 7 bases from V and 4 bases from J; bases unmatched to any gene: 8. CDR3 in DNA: TGTGCCAGCATCCCAGGCCTAGCGGGGTACAATGAGCAGTTCTTC. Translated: CASIPGLAGYNEQFF.

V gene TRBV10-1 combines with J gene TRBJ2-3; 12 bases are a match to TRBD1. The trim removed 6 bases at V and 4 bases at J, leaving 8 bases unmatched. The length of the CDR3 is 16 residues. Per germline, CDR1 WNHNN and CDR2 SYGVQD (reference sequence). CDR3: CASSPGTGGIADTQYF. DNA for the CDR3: TGCGCCAGCAGCCCCGGGACAGGGGGCATCGCAGATACGCAGTATTTT.

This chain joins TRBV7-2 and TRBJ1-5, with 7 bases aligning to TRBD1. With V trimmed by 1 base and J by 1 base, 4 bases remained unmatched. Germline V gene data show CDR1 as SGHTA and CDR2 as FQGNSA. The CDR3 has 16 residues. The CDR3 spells CASSLGTGRSNQPQHF. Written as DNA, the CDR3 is TGTGCCAGCAGCTTAGGGACAGGAAGGAGCAATCAGCCCCAGCATTTT.

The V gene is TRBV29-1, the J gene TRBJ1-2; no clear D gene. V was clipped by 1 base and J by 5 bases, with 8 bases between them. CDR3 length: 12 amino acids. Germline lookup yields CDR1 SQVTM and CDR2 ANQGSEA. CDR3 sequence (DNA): TGCAGCGTTGAAGGGTCAGGATATGGCTACACCTTC. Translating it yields CSVEGSGYGYTF.

CDR3 loop: CASEVGEEDTEAFF. The CDR3 DNA follows: TGCGCCAGCGAAGTCGGGGAGGAAGACACTGAAGCTTTCTTT. J is TRBJ1-1 and V is TRBV10-2; D not resolved. The V and J ends lost 8 bases and 3 bases respectively, with 16 bases between them. CDR3 length: 14 amino acids. In germline, CDR1 is WSHSY, CDR2 SAAADI.

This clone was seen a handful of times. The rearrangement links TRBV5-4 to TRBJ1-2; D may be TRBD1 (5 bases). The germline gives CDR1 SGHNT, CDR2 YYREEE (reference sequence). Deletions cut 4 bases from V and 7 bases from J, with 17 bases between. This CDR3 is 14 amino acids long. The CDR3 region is CASSPEPGGFGYTF. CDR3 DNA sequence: TGTGCCAGCAGCCCCGAACCCGGGGGTTTTGGCTACACCTTC.

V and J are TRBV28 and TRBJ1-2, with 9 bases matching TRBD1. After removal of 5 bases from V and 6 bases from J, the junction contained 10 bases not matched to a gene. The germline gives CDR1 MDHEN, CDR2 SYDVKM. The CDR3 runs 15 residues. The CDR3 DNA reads TGTGCCAGCAGTCCTTCGGGGGACAGGGTACATGGCTACACCTTC. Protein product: CASSPSGDRVHGYTF.

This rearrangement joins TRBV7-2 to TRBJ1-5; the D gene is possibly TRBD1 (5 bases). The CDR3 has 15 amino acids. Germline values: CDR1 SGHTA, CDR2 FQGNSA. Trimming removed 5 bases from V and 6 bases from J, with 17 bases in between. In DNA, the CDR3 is TGTGCCAGCAGCAAGAATGCAGGGTTCGGTCAGCCCCAGCATTTT. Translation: CASSKNAGFGQPQHF.

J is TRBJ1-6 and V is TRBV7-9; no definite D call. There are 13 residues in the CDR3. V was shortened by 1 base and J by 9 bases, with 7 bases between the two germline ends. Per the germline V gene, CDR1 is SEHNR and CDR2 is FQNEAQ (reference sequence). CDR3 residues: CASSLGHSSPLHF. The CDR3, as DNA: TGTGCCAGCAGCTTAGGACATTCTTCACCCCTCCACTTT. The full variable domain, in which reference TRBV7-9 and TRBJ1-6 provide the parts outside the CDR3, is DTGVSQNPRHKITKRGQNVTFRCDPISEHNRLYWYRQTLGQGPEFLTYFQNEAQLEKSRLLSDRFSAERPKGSFSTLEIQRTEQGDSAMYLCASSLGHSSPLHFGNGTRLTVT.

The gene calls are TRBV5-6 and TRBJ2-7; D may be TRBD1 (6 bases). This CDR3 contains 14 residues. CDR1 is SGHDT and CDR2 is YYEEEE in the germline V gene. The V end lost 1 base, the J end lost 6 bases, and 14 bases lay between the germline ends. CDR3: CASSLRNRAGEQYF. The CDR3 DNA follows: TGTGCCAGCAGCTTGAGGAACAGGGCGGGCGAGCAGTACTTC. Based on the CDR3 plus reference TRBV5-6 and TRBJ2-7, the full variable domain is DAGVTQSPTHLIKTRGQQVTLRCSPKSGHDTVSWYQQALGQGPQFIFQYYEEEERQRGNFPDRFSGHQFPNYSSELNVNALLLGDSALYLCASSLRNRAGEQYFGPGTRLTVT.

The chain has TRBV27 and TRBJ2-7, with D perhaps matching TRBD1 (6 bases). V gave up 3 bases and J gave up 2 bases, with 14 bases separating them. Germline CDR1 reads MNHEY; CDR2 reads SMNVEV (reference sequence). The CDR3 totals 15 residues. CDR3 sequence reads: CASSFWGTRPYEQYF. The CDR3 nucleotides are TGTGCCAGCAGTTTTTGGGGGACACGACCCTACGAGCAGTACTTC.

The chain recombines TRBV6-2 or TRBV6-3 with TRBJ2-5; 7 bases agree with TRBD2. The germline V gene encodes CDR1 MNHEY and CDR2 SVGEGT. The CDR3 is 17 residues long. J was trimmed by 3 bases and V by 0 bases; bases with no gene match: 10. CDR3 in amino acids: CASSYSHPGGGEETQYF. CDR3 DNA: TGTGCCAGCAGTTACTCCCACCCTGGGGGAGGGGAAGAGACCCAGTACTTC.

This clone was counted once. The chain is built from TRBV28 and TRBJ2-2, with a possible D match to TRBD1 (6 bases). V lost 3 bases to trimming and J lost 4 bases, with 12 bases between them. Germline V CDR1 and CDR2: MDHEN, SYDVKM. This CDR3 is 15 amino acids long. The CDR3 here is CASSFLDRTTGELFF. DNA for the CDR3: TGTGCCAGCAGTTTCTTGGACAGAACCACCGGGGAGCTGTTTTTT.

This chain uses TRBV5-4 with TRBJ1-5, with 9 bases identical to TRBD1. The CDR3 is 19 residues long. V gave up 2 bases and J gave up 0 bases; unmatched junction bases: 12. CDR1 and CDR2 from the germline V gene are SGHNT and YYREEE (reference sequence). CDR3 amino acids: CASSLGTGSAEYSNQPQHF. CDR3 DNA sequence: TGTGCCAGCAGCTTAGGGACAGGGAGTGCGGAGTATAGCAATCAGCCCCAGCATTTT.

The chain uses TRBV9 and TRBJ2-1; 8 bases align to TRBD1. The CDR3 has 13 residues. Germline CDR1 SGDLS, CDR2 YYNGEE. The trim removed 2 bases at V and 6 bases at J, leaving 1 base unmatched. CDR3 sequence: CASSVTGVNEQFF. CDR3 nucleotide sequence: TGTGCCAGCAGCGTGACAGGGGTCAATGAGCAGTTCTTC.

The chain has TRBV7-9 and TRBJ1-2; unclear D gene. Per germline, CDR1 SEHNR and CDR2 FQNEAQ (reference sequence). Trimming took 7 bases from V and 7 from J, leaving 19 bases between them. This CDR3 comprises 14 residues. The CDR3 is CASTAPTWASGYTF. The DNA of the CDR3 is TGTGCCAGCACCGCCCCCACGTGGGCCTCTGGCTACACCTTC.

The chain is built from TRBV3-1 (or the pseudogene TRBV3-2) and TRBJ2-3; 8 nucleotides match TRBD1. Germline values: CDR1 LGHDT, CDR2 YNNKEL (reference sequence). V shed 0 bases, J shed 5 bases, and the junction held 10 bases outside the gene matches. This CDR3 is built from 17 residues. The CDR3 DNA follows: TGTGCCAGCAGCCAAGAACTCCGGACAGGGATTCGAGATACGCAGTATTTT. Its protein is CASSQELRTGIRDTQYF.

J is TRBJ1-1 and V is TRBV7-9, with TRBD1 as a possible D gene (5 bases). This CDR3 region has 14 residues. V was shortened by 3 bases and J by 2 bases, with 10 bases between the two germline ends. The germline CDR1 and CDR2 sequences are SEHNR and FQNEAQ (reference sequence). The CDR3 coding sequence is TGTGCCAGCAGCTTCGACAGCGCTAACACTGAAGCTTTCTTT. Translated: CASSFDSANTEAFF.

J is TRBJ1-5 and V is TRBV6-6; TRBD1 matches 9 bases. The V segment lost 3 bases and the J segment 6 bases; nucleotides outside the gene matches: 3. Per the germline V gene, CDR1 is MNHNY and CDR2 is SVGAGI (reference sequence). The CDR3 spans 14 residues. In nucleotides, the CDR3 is TGTGCCAGCAGTTATGGACAGGGGAGTCAGCCCCAGCATTTT. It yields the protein CASSYGQGSQPQHF.

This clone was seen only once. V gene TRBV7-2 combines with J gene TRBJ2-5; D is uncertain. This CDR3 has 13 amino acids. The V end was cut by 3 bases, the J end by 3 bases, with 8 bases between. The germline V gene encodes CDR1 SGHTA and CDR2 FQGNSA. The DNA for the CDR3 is TGTGCCAGCAGCTTTGCGCCGGAAGAGACCCAGTACTTC. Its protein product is CASSFAPEETQYF.

The CDR3: CASSGVPTLAKNIQYF. As DNA, the CDR3 is TGTGCCAGCAGCGGAGTTCCAACTCTAGCCAAAAACATTCAGTACTTC. This chain uses TRBV5-6 with TRBJ2-4, with D hard to call. V was cut by 4 bases and J by 0 bases, with 14 bases left in between. The germline CDR1 and CDR2 sequences are SGHDT and YYEEEE. This CDR3 is built from 16 residues.

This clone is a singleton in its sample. CDR3 amino acids: CASSPGVYSFF. The CDR3 DNA reads as TGTGCCAGCAGCCCAGGCGTTTATTCTTTCTTT. The chain uses TRBV6-6 and TRBJ1-1, with D hard to call. Germline CDR1 MNHNY, CDR2 SVGAGI (reference sequence). CDR3 size: 11 residues. Trimming shortened V by 6 bases and J by 12 bases, and 14 bases separated the two germline ends.

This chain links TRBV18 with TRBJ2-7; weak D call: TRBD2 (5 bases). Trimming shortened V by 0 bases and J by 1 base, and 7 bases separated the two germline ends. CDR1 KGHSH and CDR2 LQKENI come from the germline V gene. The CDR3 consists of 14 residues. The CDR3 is CASSPPTGSYEQYF. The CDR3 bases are TGTGCCAGCTCACCACCTACGGGATCCTACGAGCAGTACTTC.